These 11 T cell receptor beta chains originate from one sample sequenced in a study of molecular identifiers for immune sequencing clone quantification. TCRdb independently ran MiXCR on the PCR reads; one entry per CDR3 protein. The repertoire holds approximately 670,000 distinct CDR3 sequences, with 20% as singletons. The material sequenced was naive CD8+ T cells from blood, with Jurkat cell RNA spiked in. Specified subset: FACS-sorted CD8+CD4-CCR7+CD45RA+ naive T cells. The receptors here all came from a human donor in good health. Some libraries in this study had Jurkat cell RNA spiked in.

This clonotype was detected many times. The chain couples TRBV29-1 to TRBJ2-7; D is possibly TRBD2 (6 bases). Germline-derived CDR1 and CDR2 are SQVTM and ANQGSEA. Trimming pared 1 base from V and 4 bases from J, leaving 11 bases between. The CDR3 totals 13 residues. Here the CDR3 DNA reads TGCAGCGTTGAAGGCGGGGAAGGGTACGAGCAGTACTTC. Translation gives CSVEGGEGYEQYF.

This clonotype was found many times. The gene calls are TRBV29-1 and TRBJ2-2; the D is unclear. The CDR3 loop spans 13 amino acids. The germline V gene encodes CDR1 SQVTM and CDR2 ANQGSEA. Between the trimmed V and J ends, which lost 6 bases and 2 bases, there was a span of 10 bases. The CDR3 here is CSVGPDNTGELFF. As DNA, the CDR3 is TGCAGCGTCGGACCAGACAACACCGGGGAGCTGTTTTTT.

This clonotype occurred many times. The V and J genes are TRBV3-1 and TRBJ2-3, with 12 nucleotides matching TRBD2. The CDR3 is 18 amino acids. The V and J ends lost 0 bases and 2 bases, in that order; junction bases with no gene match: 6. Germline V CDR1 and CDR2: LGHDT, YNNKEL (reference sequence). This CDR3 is CASSQDGGLAGTTDTQYF. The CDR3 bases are TGTGCCAGCAGCCAAGATGGAGGACTAGCGGGGACCACAGATACGCAGTATTTT.

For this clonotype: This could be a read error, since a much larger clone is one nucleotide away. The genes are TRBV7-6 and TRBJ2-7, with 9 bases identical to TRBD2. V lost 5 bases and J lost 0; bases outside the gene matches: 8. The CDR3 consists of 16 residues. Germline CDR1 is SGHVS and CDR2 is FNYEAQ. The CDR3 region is CASSQGISGSSYEQYF. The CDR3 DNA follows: TGTGCCAGCAGCCAAGGGATTAGCGGGAGCTCCTACGAGCAGTACTTC.

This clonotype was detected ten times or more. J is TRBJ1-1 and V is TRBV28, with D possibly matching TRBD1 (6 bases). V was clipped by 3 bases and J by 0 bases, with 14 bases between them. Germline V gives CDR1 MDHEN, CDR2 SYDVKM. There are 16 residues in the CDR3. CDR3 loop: CASSFSRGPLNTEAFF. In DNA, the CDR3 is TGTGCCAGCAGTTTTAGCCGGGGGCCCTTGAACACTGAAGCTTTCTTT.

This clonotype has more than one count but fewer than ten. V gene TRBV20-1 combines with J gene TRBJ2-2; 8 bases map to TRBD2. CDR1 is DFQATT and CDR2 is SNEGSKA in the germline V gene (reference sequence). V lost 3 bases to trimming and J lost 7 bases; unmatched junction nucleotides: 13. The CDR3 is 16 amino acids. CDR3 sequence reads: CSASPFRGGHGGELFF. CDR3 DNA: TGCAGTGCTAGTCCGTTTCGGGGGGGCCATGGCGGGGAGCTGTTTTTT.

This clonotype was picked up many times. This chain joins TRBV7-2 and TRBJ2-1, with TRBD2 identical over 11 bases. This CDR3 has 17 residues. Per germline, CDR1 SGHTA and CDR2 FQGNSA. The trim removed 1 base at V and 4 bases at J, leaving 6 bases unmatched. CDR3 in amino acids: CASSLGSSGGLYNEQFF. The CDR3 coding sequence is TGTGCCAGCAGCTTAGGGTCTAGCGGGGGGCTATACAATGAGCAGTTCTTC.

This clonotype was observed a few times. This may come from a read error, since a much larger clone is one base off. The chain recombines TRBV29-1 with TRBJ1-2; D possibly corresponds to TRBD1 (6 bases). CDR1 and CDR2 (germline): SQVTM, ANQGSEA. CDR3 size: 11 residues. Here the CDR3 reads CSVEGAKGYAF. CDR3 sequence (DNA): TGCAGCGTTGAGGGGGCTAAAGGCTACGCCTTC.

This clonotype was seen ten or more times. As DNA, the CDR3 is TGTGCCAGCAGCCAATCCGGACAGGGGATTCGTGAGCAGTACTTC. This codes for CASSQSGQGIREQYF. The chain joins TRBV28 to TRBJ2-7; 9 nucleotides align to TRBD1. There are 15 residues in the CDR3. Looked up from germline, CDR1 is MDHEN and CDR2 is SYDVKM. The V segment lost 6 bases and the J segment 7 bases; nucleotides outside the gene matches: 13.

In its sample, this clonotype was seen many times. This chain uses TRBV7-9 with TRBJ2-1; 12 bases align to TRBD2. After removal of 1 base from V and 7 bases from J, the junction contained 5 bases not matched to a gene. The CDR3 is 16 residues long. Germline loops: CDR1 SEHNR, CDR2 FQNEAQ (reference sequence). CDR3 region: CASSLVGLAGTNEQFF. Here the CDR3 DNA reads TGTGCCAGCAGCTTAGTAGGACTAGCGGGAACGAATGAGCAGTTCTTC.

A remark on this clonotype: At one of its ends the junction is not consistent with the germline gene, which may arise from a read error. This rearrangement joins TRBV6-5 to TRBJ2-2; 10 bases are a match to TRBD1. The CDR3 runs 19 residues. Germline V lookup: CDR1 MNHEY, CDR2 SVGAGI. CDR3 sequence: CASNYSSVTGGADTGELFF. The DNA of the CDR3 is TGTGCCAGCAATTACTCTTCCGTGACAGGGGGCGCGGACACCGGGGAGCTGTTTTTT.